The 2 T cell receptor beta chains below all came from one sample that was sequenced in a study of OX40 agonist ivuxolimab in advanced cancers. Clones were read by immunoSEQ multiplex PCR, and TCRdb kept only the in-frame ones, dropping some. The table shows some 40,000 clones, with approximately 80% occurring only once. Sample: CD4+ or CD8+ T cells sorted from blood, taken in a trial of the OX40 agonist ivuxolimab. The receptors derive from an adult with an advanced solid tumor such as melanoma, head and neck, liver or kidney cancer.

V is TRBV15 and J is TRBJ2-1; the D gene could be TRBD1 or TRBD2 (5 bases each). In germline, CDR1 is LNHNV, CDR2 YYDKDF (reference sequence). The length of the CDR3 is 16 residues. Trimming stripped 5 bases from V and 3 bases from J, with 17 bases between. CDR3: CATSLSGTFLYNEQFF. Written as DNA, the CDR3 is TGTGCCACCAGCTTATCCGGGACCTTCCTCTACAATGAGCAGTTCTTC.

The chain joins TRBV11-3 to TRBJ2-7; D is unclear. Germline V CDR1 and CDR2: SGHNT, YENEEA. Trimming pared 9 bases from V and 3 bases from J, leaving 15 bases between. The CDR3 is 13 residues long. The CDR3 here is CASIPTERYEQYF. DNA of the CDR3: TGTGCCAGTATTCCTACGGAGCGCTACGAGCAGTACTTC.